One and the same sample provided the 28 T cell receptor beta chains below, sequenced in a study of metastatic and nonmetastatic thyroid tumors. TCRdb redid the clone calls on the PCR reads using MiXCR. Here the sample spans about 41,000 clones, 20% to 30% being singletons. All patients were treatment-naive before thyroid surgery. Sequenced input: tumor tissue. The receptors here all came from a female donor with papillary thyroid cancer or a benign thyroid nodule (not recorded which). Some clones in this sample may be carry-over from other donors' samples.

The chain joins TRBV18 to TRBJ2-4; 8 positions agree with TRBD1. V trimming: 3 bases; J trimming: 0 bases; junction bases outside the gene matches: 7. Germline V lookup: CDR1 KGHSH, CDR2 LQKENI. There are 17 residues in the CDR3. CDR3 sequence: CASSPTMDRVAKNIQYF. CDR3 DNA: TGTGCCAGCTCACCCACTATGGACAGGGTAGCCAAAAACATTCAGTACTTC.

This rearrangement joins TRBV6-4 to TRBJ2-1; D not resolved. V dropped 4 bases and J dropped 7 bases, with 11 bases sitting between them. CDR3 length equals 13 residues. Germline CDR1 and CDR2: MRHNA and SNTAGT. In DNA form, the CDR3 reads TGTGCCAGCAGTGGTAATATGGGTAATGAGCAGTTCTTC. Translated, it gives CASSGNMGNEQFF.

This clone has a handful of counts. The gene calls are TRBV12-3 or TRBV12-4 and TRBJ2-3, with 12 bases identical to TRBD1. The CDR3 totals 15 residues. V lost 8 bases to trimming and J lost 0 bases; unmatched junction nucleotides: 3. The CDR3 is CASGGTGGSTDTQYF. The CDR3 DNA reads TGTGCCAGCGGAGGGACAGGGGGCAGCACAGATACGCAGTATTTT.

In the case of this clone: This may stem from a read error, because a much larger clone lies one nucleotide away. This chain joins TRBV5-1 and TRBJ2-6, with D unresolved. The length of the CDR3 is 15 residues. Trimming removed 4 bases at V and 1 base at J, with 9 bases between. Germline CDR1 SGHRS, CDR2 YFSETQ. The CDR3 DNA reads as TGCGCCAGCAGCCCGGACCTGTCTGGGGCCAACGTCCTGACTTTC. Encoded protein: CASSPDLSGANVLTF.

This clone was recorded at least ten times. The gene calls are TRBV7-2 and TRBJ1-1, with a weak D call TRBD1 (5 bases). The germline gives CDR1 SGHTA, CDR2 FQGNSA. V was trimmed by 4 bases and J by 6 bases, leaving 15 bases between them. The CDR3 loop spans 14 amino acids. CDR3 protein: CASSWDLRTAEAFF. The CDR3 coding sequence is TGTGCCAGCAGCTGGGACTTAAGAACAGCTGAAGCTTTCTTT. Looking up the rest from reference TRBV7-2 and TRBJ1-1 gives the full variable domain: GAGVSQSPSNKVTEKGKDVELRCDPISGHTALYWYRQSLGQGLEFLIYFQGNSAPDKSGLPSDRFSAERTGGSVSTLTIQRTQQEDSAVYLCASSWDLRTAEAFFGQGTRLTVV.

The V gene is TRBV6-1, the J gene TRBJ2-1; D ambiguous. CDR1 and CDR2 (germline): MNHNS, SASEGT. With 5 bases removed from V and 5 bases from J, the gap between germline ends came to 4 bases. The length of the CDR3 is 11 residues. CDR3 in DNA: TGTGCCAGCAGTCCAGACAATGAGCAGTTCTTC. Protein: CASSPDNEQFF.

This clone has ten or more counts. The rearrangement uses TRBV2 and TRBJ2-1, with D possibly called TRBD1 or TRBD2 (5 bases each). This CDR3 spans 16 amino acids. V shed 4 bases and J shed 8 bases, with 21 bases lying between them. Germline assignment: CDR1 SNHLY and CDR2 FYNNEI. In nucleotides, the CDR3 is TGTGCCAGCAGTGGAGGTTGGGGACCTGGCCACGATGAGCAGTTCTTC. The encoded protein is CASSGGWGPGHDEQFF.

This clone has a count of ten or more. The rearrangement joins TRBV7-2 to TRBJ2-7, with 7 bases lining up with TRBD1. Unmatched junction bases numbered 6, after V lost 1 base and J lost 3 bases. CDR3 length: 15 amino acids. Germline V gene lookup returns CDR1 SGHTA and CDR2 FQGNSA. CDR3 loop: CASSLVAPGGYEQYF. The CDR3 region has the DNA TGTGCCAGCAGCTTAGTAGCGCCAGGGGGCTACGAGCAGTACTTC.

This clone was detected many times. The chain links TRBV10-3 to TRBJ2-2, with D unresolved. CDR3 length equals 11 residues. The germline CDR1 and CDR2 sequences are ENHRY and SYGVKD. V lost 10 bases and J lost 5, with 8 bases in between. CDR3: CATLETGELFF. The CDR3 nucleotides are TGTGCCACCCTAGAGACCGGGGAGCTGTTTTTT.

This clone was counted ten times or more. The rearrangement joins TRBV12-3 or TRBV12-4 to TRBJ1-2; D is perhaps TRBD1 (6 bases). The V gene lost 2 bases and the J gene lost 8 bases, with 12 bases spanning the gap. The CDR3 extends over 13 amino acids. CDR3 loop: CASSLRGETGYTF. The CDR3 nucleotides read TGTGCCAGCAGTTTAAGGGGGGAGACGGGCTACACCTTC.

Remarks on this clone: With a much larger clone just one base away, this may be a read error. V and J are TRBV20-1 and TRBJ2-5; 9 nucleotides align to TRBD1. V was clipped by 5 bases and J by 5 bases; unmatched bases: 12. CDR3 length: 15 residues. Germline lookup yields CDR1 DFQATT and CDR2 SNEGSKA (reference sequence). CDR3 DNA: TGCAGTGCTCCGAGCTTCGACAGGGGGGTCGAGACCCAGTACTTC. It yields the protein CSAPSFDRGVETQYF.

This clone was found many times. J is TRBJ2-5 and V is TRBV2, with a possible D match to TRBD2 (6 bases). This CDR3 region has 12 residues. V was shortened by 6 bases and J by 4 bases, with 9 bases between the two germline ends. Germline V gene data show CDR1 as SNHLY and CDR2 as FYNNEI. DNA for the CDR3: TGTGCCAGCAGCGTGGGGGGAGAGACCCAGTACTTC. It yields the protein CASSVGGETQYF.

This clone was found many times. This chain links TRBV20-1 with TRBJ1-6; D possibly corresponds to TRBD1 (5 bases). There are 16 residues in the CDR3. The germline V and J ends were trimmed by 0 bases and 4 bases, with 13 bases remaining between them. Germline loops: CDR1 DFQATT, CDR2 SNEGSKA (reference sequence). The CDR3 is CSARDLGGQYNSPLHF. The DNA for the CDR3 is TGCAGTGCTAGAGATCTGGGGGGTCAATATAATTCACCCCTCCACTTT.

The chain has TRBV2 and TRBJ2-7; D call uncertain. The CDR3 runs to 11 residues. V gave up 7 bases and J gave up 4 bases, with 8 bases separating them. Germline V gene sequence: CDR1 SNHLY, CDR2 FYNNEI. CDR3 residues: CASIQAYEQYF. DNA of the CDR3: TGTGCCAGCATTCAAGCGTACGAGCAGTACTTC.

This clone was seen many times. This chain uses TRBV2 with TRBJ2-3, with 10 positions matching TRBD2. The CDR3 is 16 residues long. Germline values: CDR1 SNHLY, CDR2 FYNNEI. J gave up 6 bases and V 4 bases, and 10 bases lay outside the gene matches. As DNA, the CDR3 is TGTGCCAGCAGTGCGACCGCTAGCGGGGGAGGGGATACGCAGTATTTT. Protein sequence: CASSATASGGGDTQYF. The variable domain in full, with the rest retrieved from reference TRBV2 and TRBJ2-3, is EPEVTQTPSHQVTQMGQEVILRCVPISNHLYFYWYRQILGQKVEFLVSFYNNEISEKSEIFDDQFSVERPDGSNFTLKIRSTKLEDSAMYFCASSATASGGGDTQYFGPGTRLTVL.

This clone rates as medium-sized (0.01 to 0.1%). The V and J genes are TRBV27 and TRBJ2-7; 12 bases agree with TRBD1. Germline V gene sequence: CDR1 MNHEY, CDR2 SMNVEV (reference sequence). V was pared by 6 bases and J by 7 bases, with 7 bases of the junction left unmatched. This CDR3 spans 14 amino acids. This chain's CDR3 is CASRPGQGAQEQYF. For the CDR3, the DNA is TGTGCCAGCAGACCGGGACAGGGGGCTCAAGAGCAGTACTTC.

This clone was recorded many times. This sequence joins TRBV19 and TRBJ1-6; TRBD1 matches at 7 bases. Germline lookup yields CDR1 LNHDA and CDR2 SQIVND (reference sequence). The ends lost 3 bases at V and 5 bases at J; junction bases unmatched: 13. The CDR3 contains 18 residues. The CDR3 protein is CASSIPPSPGQNNSPLHF. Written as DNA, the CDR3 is TGTGCCAGTAGTATCCCCCCCTCCCCGGGACAGAATAATTCACCCCTCCACTTT.

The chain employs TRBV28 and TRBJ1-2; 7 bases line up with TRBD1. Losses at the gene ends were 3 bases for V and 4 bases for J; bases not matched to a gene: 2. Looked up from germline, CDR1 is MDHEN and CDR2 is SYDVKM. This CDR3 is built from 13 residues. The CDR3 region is CASSLGTVYGYTF. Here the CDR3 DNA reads TGTGCCAGCAGTTTGGGGACAGTCTATGGCTACACCTTC.

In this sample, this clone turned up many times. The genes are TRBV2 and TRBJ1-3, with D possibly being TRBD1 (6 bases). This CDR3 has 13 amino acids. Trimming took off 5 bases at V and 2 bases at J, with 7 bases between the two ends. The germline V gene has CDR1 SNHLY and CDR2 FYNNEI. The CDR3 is CASSWDTGNTIYF. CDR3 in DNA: TGTGCCAGCAGTTGGGACACTGGAAACACCATATATTTT.

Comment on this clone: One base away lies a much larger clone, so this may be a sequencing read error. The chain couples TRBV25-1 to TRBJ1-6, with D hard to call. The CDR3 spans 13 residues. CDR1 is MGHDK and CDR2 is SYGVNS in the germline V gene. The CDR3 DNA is TGTTCCAGCAGTGGACGTTTAGATCCACCCCTCCACTTT. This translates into CSSSGRLDPPLHF.

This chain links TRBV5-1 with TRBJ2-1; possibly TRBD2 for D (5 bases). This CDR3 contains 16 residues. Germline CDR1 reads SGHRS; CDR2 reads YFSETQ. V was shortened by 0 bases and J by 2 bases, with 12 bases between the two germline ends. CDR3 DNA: TGCGCCAGCAGCTTGGATCGGGGAACGACCTACAATGAGCAGTTCTTC. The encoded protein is CASSLDRGTTYNEQFF.

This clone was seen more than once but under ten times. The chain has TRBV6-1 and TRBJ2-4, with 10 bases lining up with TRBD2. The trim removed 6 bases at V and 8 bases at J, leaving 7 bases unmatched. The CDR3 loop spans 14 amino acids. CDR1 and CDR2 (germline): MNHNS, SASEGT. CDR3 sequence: CASRPTSGVDIQYF. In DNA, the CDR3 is TGTGCCAGCAGACCCACTAGCGGGGTAGACATTCAGTACTTC.

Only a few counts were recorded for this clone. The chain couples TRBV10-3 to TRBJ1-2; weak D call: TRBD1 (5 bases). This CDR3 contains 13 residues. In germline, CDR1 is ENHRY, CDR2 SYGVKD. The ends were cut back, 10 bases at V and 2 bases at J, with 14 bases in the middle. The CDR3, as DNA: TGTGCCAGCACGGGGCGGGCGAACTATGGCTACACCTTC. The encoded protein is CASTGRANYGYTF.

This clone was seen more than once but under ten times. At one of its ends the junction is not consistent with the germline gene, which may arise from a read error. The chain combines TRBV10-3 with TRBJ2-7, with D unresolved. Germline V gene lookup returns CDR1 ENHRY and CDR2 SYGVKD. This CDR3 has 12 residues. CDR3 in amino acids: CASSGRTYEQYF. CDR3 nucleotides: TGTGCCAGCAGTGGTAGAACCTACGAGCAGTACTTC.

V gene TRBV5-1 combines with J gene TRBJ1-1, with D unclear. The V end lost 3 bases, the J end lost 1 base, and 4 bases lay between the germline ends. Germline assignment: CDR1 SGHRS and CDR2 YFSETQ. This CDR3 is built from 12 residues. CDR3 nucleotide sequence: TGCGCCAGCAGCTCCCAGAACACTGAAGCTTTCTTT. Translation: CASSSQNTEAFF.

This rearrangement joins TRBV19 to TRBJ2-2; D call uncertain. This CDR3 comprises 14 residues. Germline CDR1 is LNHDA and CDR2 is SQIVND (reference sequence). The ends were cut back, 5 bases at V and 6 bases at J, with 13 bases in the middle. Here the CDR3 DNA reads TGTGCCAGTAGTCCCTCCGCGATCTCCGGGGAGCTGTTTTTT. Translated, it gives CASSPSAISGELFF. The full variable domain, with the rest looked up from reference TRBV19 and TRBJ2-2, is DGGITQSPKYLFRKEGQNVTLSCEQNLNHDAMYWYRQDPGQGLRLIYYSQIVNDFQKGDIAEGYSVSREKKESFPLTVTSAQKNPTAFYLCASSPSAISGELFFGEGSRLTVL.

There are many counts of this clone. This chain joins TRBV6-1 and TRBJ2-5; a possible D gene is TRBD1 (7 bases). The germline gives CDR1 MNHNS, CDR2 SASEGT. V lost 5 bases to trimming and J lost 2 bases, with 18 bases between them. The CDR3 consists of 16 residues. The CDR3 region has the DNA TGTGCCAGCAGTCCTCGGACAGGTGGGGGGCAAGAGACCCAGTACTTC. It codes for CASSPRTGGGQETQYF.

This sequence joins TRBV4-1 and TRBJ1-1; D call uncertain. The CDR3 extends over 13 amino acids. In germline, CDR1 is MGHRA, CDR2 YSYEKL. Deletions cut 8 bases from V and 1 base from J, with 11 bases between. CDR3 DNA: TGCGCCAGCCTCCGGGCGGAGAACACTGAAGCTTTCTTT. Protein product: CASLRAENTEAFF.